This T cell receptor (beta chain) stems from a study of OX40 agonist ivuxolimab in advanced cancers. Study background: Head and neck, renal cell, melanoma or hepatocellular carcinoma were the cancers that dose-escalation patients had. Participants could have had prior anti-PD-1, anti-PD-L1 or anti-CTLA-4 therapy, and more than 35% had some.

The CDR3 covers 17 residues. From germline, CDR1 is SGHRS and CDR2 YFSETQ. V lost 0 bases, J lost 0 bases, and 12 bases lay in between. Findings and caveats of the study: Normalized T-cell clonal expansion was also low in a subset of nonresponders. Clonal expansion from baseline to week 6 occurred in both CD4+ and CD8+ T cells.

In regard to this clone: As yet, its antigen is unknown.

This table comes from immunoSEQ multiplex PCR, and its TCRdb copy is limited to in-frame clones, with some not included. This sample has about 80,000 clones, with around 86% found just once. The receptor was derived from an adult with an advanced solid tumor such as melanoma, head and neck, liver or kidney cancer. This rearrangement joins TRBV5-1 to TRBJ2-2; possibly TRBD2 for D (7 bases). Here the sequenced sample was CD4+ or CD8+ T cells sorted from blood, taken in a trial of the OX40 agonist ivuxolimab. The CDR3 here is CASSLVGGPPNTGELFF. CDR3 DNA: TGCGCCAGCAGCTTGGTGGGGGGGCCGCCGAACACCGGGGAGCTGTTTTTT.